The 20 T cell receptor beta chains in this list originate from one sample, sequenced in a study of blood T cells in healthy people across ages. A second roughly 7 to 12 cycle PCR used barcoded and J-beta primers. TCRdb redid the calling of the 5' RACE reads with MiXCR, one entry per CDR3 protein. Among around 1,600,000 distinct CDR3 sequences listed, 35% to 45% were seen once. The sequenced sample was blood. The receptors were gathered from a woman younger than 35 in good health.

This sequence joins TRBV20-1 and TRBJ1-2; D not certain. Germline lookup yields CDR1 DFQATT and CDR2 SNEGSKA (reference sequence). Trimming cost V 5 bases and J 9 bases, with 22 bases left between them. CDR3 length: 14 residues. The CDR3 loop is CSAPKNPPDGRYTF. The CDR3 DNA reads as TGCAGTGCTCCGAAAAATCCTCCGGACGGTCGCTACACCTTC.

This clonotype has only a few counts. The chain couples TRBV20-1 to TRBJ1-5, with no clear D. There are 15 residues in the CDR3. The germline V gene encodes CDR1 DFQATT and CDR2 SNEGSKA (reference sequence). V lost 4 bases and J 0 bases, leaving 13 bases between the germline ends. The CDR3 bases are TGCAGTGCTATCCGGCAGCTAGTTAGCAATCAGCCCCAGCATTTT. This translates into CSAIRQLVSNQPQHF.

In the case of this clonotype: At one end, the junction sequence differs from germline, possibly due to a read error. V is TRBV10-3 and J is TRBJ1-4; 10 bases map to TRBD1. Germline CDR1 is ENHRY and CDR2 is SYGVKD. The CDR3 spans 16 residues. The CDR3 reads CATSGRDRGGNEKLFF. CDR3 coding DNA: TGTGCCACCAGTGGCCGGGACAGGGGAGGAAATGAAAAGCTGTTTTTT.

This clonotype was detected only a few times. The genes are TRBV6-2 or TRBV6-3 and TRBJ2-5; D unclear. Germline V gives CDR1 MNHEY, CDR2 SVGEGT. This CDR3 has 16 residues. V was shortened by 2 bases and J by 3 bases, with 16 bases between the two germline ends. The CDR3 loop reads CASSYDPARWEETQYF. In DNA form, the CDR3 reads TGTGCCAGCAGTTACGATCCAGCCAGGTGGGAAGAGACCCAGTACTTC.

This clonotype was counted only a few times. This chain uses TRBV20-1 with TRBJ2-1, with 7 nucleotides matching TRBD2. V dropped 5 bases and J dropped 0; count of bases not matched to a gene: 13. Germline loops: CDR1 DFQATT, CDR2 SNEGSKA (reference sequence). The CDR3 has 17 amino acids. The CDR3: CSALTVGGSSSYNEQFF. The CDR3 DNA follows: TGCAGTGCTTTAACAGTCGGGGGGTCCAGCTCCTACAATGAGCAGTTCTTC.

This clonotype was picked up a small number of times. This CDR3 reads CASSLTGTGVGNQPQHF. DNA of the CDR3: TGTGCCAGCAGCTTGACCGGGACAGGGGTAGGCAATCAGCCCCAGCATTTT. J is TRBJ1-5 and V is TRBV7-2; 10 nucleotides match TRBD1. Germline-derived CDR1 and CDR2 are SGHTA and FQGNSA. With 3 bases clipped from V and 2 bases from J, the junction kept 7 bases outside the gene matches. CDR3 length: 17 amino acids.

The chain couples TRBV29-1 to TRBJ2-1; D is perhaps TRBD2 (6 bases). Trimming cost V 8 bases and J 6 bases, with 17 bases left between them. The CDR3 has 13 residues. Germline CDR1 reads SQVTM; CDR2 reads ANQGSEA. The CDR3 region has the DNA TGCAGCCTATGGGGGGATTCGGGCAATGAGCAGTTCTTC. This gives the protein CSLWGDSGNEQFF.

The genes are TRBV20-1 and TRBJ2-1; 9 nucleotides align to TRBD2. Germline V gene lookup returns CDR1 DFQATT and CDR2 SNEGSKA (reference sequence). The trim removed 8 bases at V and 2 bases at J, leaving 4 bases unmatched. The CDR3 length is 13 residues. As DNA, the CDR3 is TGCAGTCACAGCGGGGGGACCTACAATGAGCAGTTCTTC. The encoded protein is CSHSGGTYNEQFF.

The chain combines TRBV4-3 with TRBJ2-1; D gene unclear. The V gene lost 0 bases and the J gene lost 10 bases, with 22 bases spanning the gap. The CDR3 is 17 residues long. The germline V gene has CDR1 LGHNA and CDR2 YSLEER. This CDR3 reads CASSQDRLVVNTGEQFF. DNA of the CDR3: TGCGCCAGCAGCCAAGATCGGCTAGTAGTCAATACGGGCGAGCAGTTCTTC.

V usage is TRBV19 and J usage is TRBJ2-1; the D gene is possibly TRBD2 (6 bases). V lost 4 bases and J 8 bases, leaving 21 bases between the germline ends. The CDR3 totals 16 residues. CDR1 LNHDA and CDR2 SQIVND come from the germline V gene (reference sequence). CDR3 DNA: TGTGCCAGTAGTAGAGCCTTGGCGGGACGTACGGATGAGCAGTTCTTC. This sequence encodes CASSRALAGRTDEQFF.

V and J are TRBV6-1 and TRBJ2-4; unclear D gene. The CDR3 is 13 residues long. The germline CDR1 and CDR2 sequences are MNHNS and SASEGT. The V end lost 6 bases, the J end lost 8 bases, and 14 bases lay between the germline ends. CDR3 sequence reads: CASSTEAWDIQYF. The CDR3, as DNA: TGTGCCAGCAGCACTGAAGCATGGGACATTCAGTACTTC.

The CDR3 loop reads CSVRQGDTQYF. The CDR3 DNA sequence: TGCAGCGTTCGACAGGGGGATACGCAGTATTTT. This rearrangement joins TRBV29-1 to TRBJ2-3, with 8 bases aligning to TRBD1. Germline V gene sequence: CDR1 SQVTM, CDR2 ANQGSEA. Trimming cost V 5 bases and J 6 bases; bases outside gene matches: 1. This CDR3 region has 11 residues.

In this sample, this clonotype turned up a few times. The chain joins TRBV25-1 to TRBJ1-2, with D unresolved. Germline CDR1 reads MGHDK; CDR2 reads SYGVNS. Trimming stripped 2 bases from V and 2 bases from J, with 12 bases between. This CDR3 is 15 amino acids long. DNA of the CDR3: TGTGCCAGCAGTGAAGGCCGAAGGGCGAACTATGGCTACACCTTC. Amino acids: CASSEGRRANYGYTF.

The table lists this clonotype with a few counts. The genes are TRBV18 and TRBJ2-7; possibly TRBD1 for D (5 bases). The germline gives CDR1 KGHSH, CDR2 LQKENI. The CDR3 has 15 residues. The ends were cut back, 0 bases at V and 0 bases at J, with 9 bases in the middle. DNA for the CDR3: TGTGCCAGCTCACCACCAGCAGACAGCTCCTACGAGCAGTACTTC. This translates into CASSPPADSSYEQYF.

This clonotype was seen more than once but under ten times. A much larger clone is a single base away; this may be a read error. The chain links TRBV20-1 to TRBJ2-7; 11 bases are shared with TRBD2. Per the germline V gene, CDR1 is DFQATT and CDR2 is SNEGSKA (reference sequence). There are 14 residues in the CDR3. Losses at the gene ends were 1 base for V and 7 bases for J; bases not matched to a gene: 6. The CDR3 DNA reads as TGCAGTGCTAGAGGACTAGCGGGGACGGATGAGCAGTACTTC. It encodes CSARGLAGTDEQYF.

At least ten counts were recorded for this clonotype. This chain's CDR3 is CAISAGTTDNEQFF. In DNA form, the CDR3 reads TGTGCCATCAGTGCGGGGACAACAGACAATGAGCAGTTCTTC. This chain joins TRBV10-3 and TRBJ2-1; tentative D call: TRBD1 (6 bases). This CDR3 has 14 residues. Looked up from germline, CDR1 is ENHRY and CDR2 is SYGVKD. V dropped 4 bases and J dropped 5 bases, with 12 bases sitting between them.

To note about this clonotype: An end of the junction differs from the germline gene, which may be a read error. The chain couples TRBV3-1 to TRBJ1-2, with unresolved D. This CDR3 is 14 amino acids long. Germline V gene sequence: CDR1 LGHDT, CDR2 YNNKEL (reference sequence). DNA of the CDR3: TGTCCCAGCAGCCATACTGAGATGAGAAATGGCTACACCTTC. As protein: CPSSHTEMRNGYTF.

To note about this clonotype: At one boundary the junction diverges from the germline segment, which might be a read error. In nucleotides, the CDR3 is TGTGCCAGAAGCTTGCTCGGACTAGGGGGGACGCAGTATTTT. This sequence encodes CARSLLGLGGTQYF. The chain employs TRBV11-2 and TRBJ2-3; D perhaps matches TRBD2 (7 bases). CDR3 length: 14 amino acids. Germline CDR1 reads SGHAT; CDR2 reads FQNNGV. The complete variable domain, with remaining parts taken from reference TRBV11-2 and TRBJ2-3, reads EAGVAQSPRYKIIEKRQSVAFWCNPISGHATLYWYQQILGQGPKLLIQFQNNGVVDDSQLPKDRFSAERLKGVDSTLKIQPAKLEDSAVYLCARSLLGLGGTQYFGPGTRLTVL.

The chain carries TRBV4-3 and TRBJ2-5; D call uncertain. There are 15 residues in the CDR3. V lost 0 bases, J lost 5 bases, and 13 bases lay in between. CDR1 is LGHNA and CDR2 is YSLEER in the germline V gene. This chain's CDR3 is CASSQDHRFWETQYF. The CDR3 DNA reads as TGCGCCAGCAGCCAAGACCACAGATTCTGGGAGACCCAGTACTTC.

This chain uses TRBV7-9 with TRBJ2-1; no clear D. Germline lookup yields CDR1 SEHNR and CDR2 FQNEAQ (reference sequence). Between the trimmed V and J ends, which lost 1 base and 1 base, there was a span of 5 bases. This CDR3 spans 14 amino acids. The CDR3 DNA follows: TGTGCCAGCAGCTTAGTTGATTCCTACAATGAGCAGTTCTTC. Its translation: CASSLVDSYNEQFF.